These 16 T cell receptor beta chains originate from one sample sequenced in a study of cytomegalovirus exposure and HLA in healthy donors. PCR amplification relied on 60 Vbeta primers (plus 13 Jbeta primers). Assay used: immunoSEQ multiplex PCR; TCRdb lists only in-frame clones, some missing. In the table there are about 170,000 clones, around four fifths of which are singletons. The sample consisted of PBMCs. All receptors come from a female donor in good health and CMV-seronegative.

For this clone: Different DNA sequences within this sample yield the same CDR3. This chain uses TRBV19 with TRBJ2-7; tentatively, D is TRBD1 (6 bases). Trimming stripped 6 bases from V and 3 bases from J, with 6 bases between. The CDR3 has 11 residues. Germline V CDR1 and CDR2: LNHDA, SQIVND (reference sequence). The CDR3 DNA is TGTGCCAGTAGCAGGGGCTACGAGCAGTACTTC. Amino acid sequence: CASSRGYEQYF.

The CDR3 DNA follows: TGCGCCAGCCACGAGGCAGGGAGGGGTGGCTACACCTTC. Its protein is CASHEAGRGGYTF. The V call is TRBV10-2, the J call TRBJ1-2, with D possibly TRBD1 on 5 matching bases. V was shortened by 8 bases and J by 7 bases, with 17 bases between the two germline ends. The CDR3 spans 13 residues. Germline values: CDR1 WSHSY, CDR2 SAAADI.

The CDR3 loop reads CSVERDSQETQYF. CDR3 coding DNA: TGCAGCGTTGAAAGGGACTCCCAAGAGACCCAGTACTTC. This chain links TRBV29-1 with TRBJ2-5, with TRBD2 as a possible D gene (6 bases). Trimming stripped 2 bases from V and 1 base from J, with 8 bases between. From germline, CDR1 is SQVTM and CDR2 ANQGSEA. The CDR3 is 13 residues long.

The sample holds one count of this clone. The V and J genes are TRBV23-1 and TRBJ1-1; a possible D gene is TRBD1 (5 bases). TRBV23-1 is treated as an ORF (open reading frame) with a function not yet certain. Trimming took 4 bases from V and 1 from J, leaving 13 bases between them. CDR3 length: 15 amino acids. CDR3 DNA: TGCGCCAGCAGTCCATGGGACTGGAAGAACACTGAAGCTTTCTTT. Its protein product is CASSPWDWKNTEAFF.

The gene calls are TRBV19 and TRBJ2-1; TRBD2 might be the D (5 bases). V was pared by 1 base and J by 4 bases, with 11 bases between. The CDR3 spans 15 residues. CDR1 and CDR2 from the germline V gene are LNHDA and SQIVND (reference sequence). CDR3 DNA: TGTGCCAGTAGTATAGGGGAGCGGAGATACAATGAGCAGTTCTTC. Translated: CASSIGERRYNEQFF.

This clone was counted a few times. This rearrangement joins TRBV5-5 to TRBJ2-3, with 11 bases that match TRBD1. Germline trimming cut 4 bases from V and 5 bases from J; bases unmatched to any gene: 9. The CDR3 runs to 16 residues. The germline V gene encodes CDR1 SGHKS and CDR2 YYEKEE (reference sequence). The CDR3 DNA reads as TGTGCCAGCAGCCCCCGGGGACAGGGGGTCGGAGATACGCAGTATTTT. As protein: CASSPRGQGVGDTQYF.

The V call is TRBV5-1, the J call TRBJ2-5; 12 bases agree with TRBD2. This CDR3 comprises 15 residues. Germline values: CDR1 SGHRS, CDR2 YFSETQ. V dropped 4 bases and J dropped 0; count of bases not matched to a gene: 1. The CDR3 DNA is TGCGCCAGCAGCGGACTAGCGGGGTACCAAGAGACCCAGTACTTC. It yields the protein CASSGLAGYQETQYF.

The chain uses TRBV6-1 and TRBJ1-6, with D perhaps matching TRBD1 (5 bases). Germline values: CDR1 MNHNS, CDR2 SASEGT. This CDR3 spans 15 amino acids. V was cut by 2 bases and J by 3 bases, with 8 bases left in between. The CDR3 region is CASSEQQDYNSPLHF. The CDR3 bases are TGTGCCAGCAGTGAACAACAGGACTATAATTCACCCCTCCACTTT.

The rearrangement uses TRBV5-4 and TRBJ2-5, with 10 bases matching TRBD1. Germline V gene sequence: CDR1 SGHNT, CDR2 YYREEE (reference sequence). V shed 4 bases and J 4 bases; nucleotides not matched to a gene: 4. This CDR3 spans 14 amino acids. The CDR3 DNA is TGTGCCAGCAGCGGCCGGGACAGGGGAGAGACCCAGTACTTC. Encoded protein: CASSGRDRGETQYF.

The V gene is TRBV10-3, the J gene TRBJ2-1; D not certain. Germline V gives CDR1 ENHRY, CDR2 SYGVKD. V gave up 11 bases and J gave up 0 bases, with 20 bases separating them. This CDR3 comprises 16 residues. The CDR3 protein is CAASPIRVSSYNEQFF. For the CDR3, the DNA is TGTGCCGCATCTCCGATTCGGGTAAGCTCCTACAATGAGCAGTTCTTC.

The chain links TRBV10-2 to TRBJ2-1; D is possibly TRBD1 (5 bases). CDR3 length equals 12 residues. Germline loops: CDR1 WSHSY, CDR2 SAAADI. Trimming left V 1 base short and J 8 bases short, with 6 bases between. In nucleotides, the CDR3 is TGCGCCAGCAGTGAGTTCAGGGATGAGCAGTTCTTC. Translation: CASSEFRDEQFF.

The CDR3 DNA reads as TGTGCCAGCAGCGTAGGGCTCTCGAGGGATGGAAACACCATATATTTT. Its protein product is CASSVGLSRDGNTIYF. The V and J genes are TRBV9 and TRBJ1-3; no firm D call. Germline V CDR1 and CDR2: SGDLS, YYNGEE. This CDR3 region has 16 residues. The ends were cut back, 0 bases at V and 3 bases at J, with 13 bases in the middle.

This chain links TRBV10-2 with TRBJ1-5; D might be TRBD1 (6 bases). The ends were cut back, 1 base at V and 3 bases at J, with 13 bases in the middle. Germline values: CDR1 WSHSY, CDR2 SAAADI. The CDR3 length is 16 residues. This chain's CDR3 is CASSEWAGAINQPQHF. The CDR3, as DNA: TGCGCCAGCAGTGAGTGGGCAGGGGCCATCAATCAGCCCCAGCATTTT.

The chain carries TRBV6-1 and TRBJ2-5, with a weak D call TRBD2 (6 bases). The CDR3 loop spans 14 amino acids. Germline-derived CDR1 and CDR2 are MNHNS and SASEGT. V dropped 6 bases and J dropped 3 bases, with 14 bases sitting between them. CDR3 region: CASRLSGPKETQYF. DNA for the CDR3: TGTGCCAGCAGACTTAGCGGACCAAAAGAGACCCAGTACTTC.

This chain joins TRBV7-9 and TRBJ2-3; 12 nucleotides align to TRBD2. V lost 2 bases and J lost 4; bases outside the gene matches: 10. Germline CDR1 and CDR2: SEHNR and FQNEAQ (reference sequence). The CDR3 is 18 amino acids. The CDR3, as DNA: TGTGCCAGCAGCTTATATGGCGCTAGCGGGAGGGATGCAGATACGCAGTATTTT. Protein product: CASSLYGASGRDADTQYF.

J is TRBJ2-1 and V is TRBV5-1, with D tentatively TRBD1 (5 bases). CDR1 SGHRS and CDR2 YFSETQ come from the germline V gene. This CDR3 region has 17 residues. Trimming took off 3 bases at V and 3 bases at J, with 19 bases between the two ends. DNA for the CDR3: TGCGCCAGCAGCTCCTCGGGCAGGGCGGTTGGCTACAATGAGCAGTTCTTC. Translating it yields CASSSSGRAVGYNEQFF.